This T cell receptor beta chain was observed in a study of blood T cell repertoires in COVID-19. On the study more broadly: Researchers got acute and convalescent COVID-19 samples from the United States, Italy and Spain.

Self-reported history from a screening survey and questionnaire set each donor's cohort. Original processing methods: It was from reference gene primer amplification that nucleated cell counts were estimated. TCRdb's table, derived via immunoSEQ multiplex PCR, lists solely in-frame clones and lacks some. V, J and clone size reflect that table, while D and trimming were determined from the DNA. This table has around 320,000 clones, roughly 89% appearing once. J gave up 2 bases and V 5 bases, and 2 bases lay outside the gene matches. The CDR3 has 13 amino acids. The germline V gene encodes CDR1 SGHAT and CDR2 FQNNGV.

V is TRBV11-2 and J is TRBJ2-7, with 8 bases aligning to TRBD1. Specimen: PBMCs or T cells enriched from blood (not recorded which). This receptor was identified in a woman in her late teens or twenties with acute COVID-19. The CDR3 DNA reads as TGTGCCAGCAGCGCGGACAGGGCCTACGAGCAGTACTTC. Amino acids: CASSADRAYEQYF.